Sequencing of this TCR beta chain was carried out in a study of cytomegalovirus exposure and HLA in healthy donors. Losses at the gene ends were 0 bases for V and 6 bases for J; bases not matched to a gene: 12. Germline V gives CDR1 LNHNV, CDR2 YYDKDF (reference sequence). The CDR3 loop spans 18 amino acids. The study ran its PCR with 60 Vbeta and 13 Jbeta primers. Measured with immunoSEQ multiplex PCR; TCRdb has only the in-frame clones, and not every one. The sample has under 200,000 clones; roughly 85% are singletons. The sequence derives from a male donor in good health and CMV-seropositive. V usage is TRBV15 and J usage is TRBJ2-7, with 12 positions matching TRBD2. Material for sequencing was PBMCs. CDR3 DNA: TGTGCCACCAGCAGAGACCCTAGCGGGAGGGCCTTAGCGCGCGAGCAGTACTTC. It translates to CATSRDPSGRALAREQYF.